This T cell receptor beta chain was sequenced for a study of post-analysis software for immune sequencing data. Study-wide points: Controls had significantly higher normalized Chao1 diversity than multiple sclerosis patients. Comparison of patients with controls showed a handful of TRBV segments more frequent in patients, TRBV5-6, TRBV5-1 and TRBV20-1 among them.

About this clonotype itself: Antigen specificity is unknown.

Prepared TCR beta cDNA libraries contained unique molecular identifiers. Using its own MiXCR run on the PCR reads, TCRdb lists one record per CDR3 protein. The table lists 350,000 to 450,000 distinct CDR3 sequences, 39% of them singletons. Trimming took 2 bases from V and 2 from J, leaving 12 bases between them. The germline V gene encodes CDR1 KGHSH and CDR2 LQKENI. This CDR3 has 15 residues. Sequencing was carried out using blood. The chain combines TRBV18 with TRBJ1-1; D possibly corresponds to TRBD1 (6 bases). The receptor's source is a girl aged 2-15 years with multiple sclerosis. The CDR3 DNA reads as TGTGCCAGCTCACCATCAGAGGGGGGCAACACTGAAGCTTTCTTT. Translating it yields CASSPSEGGNTEAFF.